The 4 T cell receptor beta chains reported below all come from one sample, sequenced in a study of cytomegalovirus exposure and HLA in healthy donors. The PCR was carried out with 60 Vbeta primers and 13 Jbeta primers. Profiling relied on immunoSEQ multiplex PCR, and the TCRdb table lists in-frame clones only, not all of them. The sample has about 89,000 clones, under 85% seen once; the top ten hold approximately 1.5%. The sequencing input was PBMCs. Receptor source: a male donor in good health and CMV-seronegative.

This clone was counted between two and nine times. V is TRBV10-1 and J is TRBJ2-5; TRBD2 is a possible D gene (6 bases). CDR3 length: 13 residues. The germline V gene encodes CDR1 WNHNN and CDR2 SYGVQD (reference sequence). The V and J ends lost 3 bases and 5 bases respectively, with 10 bases between them. CDR3 in amino acids: CASSDGGEETQYF. As DNA, the CDR3 is TGCGCCAGCAGTGACGGGGGAGAGGAGACCCAGTACTTC.

V and J are TRBV7-2 and TRBJ2-3; perhaps TRBD2 as D (6 bases). With 0 bases removed from V and 3 bases from J, the gap between germline ends came to 10 bases. Germline CDR1 SGHTA, CDR2 FQGNSA. The CDR3 has 15 residues. CDR3 in DNA: TGTGCCAGCAGCTTAGCCCCCCGGGGGACAGATACGCAGTATTTT. It codes for CASSLAPRGTDTQYF.

The rearrangement uses TRBV10-2 and TRBJ2-3, with D possibly matching TRBD2 (6 bases). Trimming removed 2 bases at V and 0 bases at J, with 21 bases between. The CDR3 spans 19 residues. The germline gives CDR1 WSHSY, CDR2 SAAADI. The CDR3 nucleotides are TGCGCCAGCAGTGAGACCGGGACTCCCAAACATTCTAGCACAGATACGCAGTATTTT. This sequence encodes CASSETGTPKHSSTDTQYF.

The V gene is TRBV21-1, the J gene TRBJ2-7; TRBD2, the table's D call, was not compared with the DNA. TRBV21-1 is classified as a pseudogene. This CDR3 has 17 residues. Here the CDR3 reads CASSNLGRDGSSYEQYF. CDR3 nucleotide sequence: TGTGCCAGCAGCAATTTGGGCCGGGACGGGAGCTCCTACGAGCAGTACTTC.